This TCR beta chain was identified during a study of OX40 agonist ivuxolimab in advanced cancers. Repertoires were generated with immunoSEQ multiplex PCR, while TCRdb's copy carries only in-frame clones and drops some. Here the sample spans around 45,000 clones, more than 75% being singletons. With regard to this clone: The junction shows a germline mismatch at one end, possibly a read error.

CDR1 and CDR2 from the germline V gene are SSHAT and FNYEAQ (reference sequence). CDR3 size: 14 residues. Sequencing was performed on CD4+ or CD8+ T cells sorted from blood, taken in a trial of the OX40 agonist ivuxolimab. This clonotype was obtained from an adult with an advanced solid tumor such as melanoma, head and neck, liver or kidney cancer. This chain uses TRBV7-7 with TRBJ2-3, with TRBD2 identical over 9 bases. The CDR3 nucleotides read TGTGCTAGCAGCTTAGCGGGAGGCACAGATACGCAGTATTTT. This gives the protein CASSLAGGTDTQYF.